Presented here are 20 T cell receptor beta chains from one specimen sequenced in a study of T-cell reconstitution after alpha-beta-depleted transplantation in children. A TCRbeta library incorporating unique molecular identifiers was prepared. TCRdb reanalysed the PCR reads using MiXCR and keeps one entry per CDR3 protein. The table lists 300,000 to 400,000 distinct CDR3 sequences, roughly 13% of them singletons. Sequencing was performed on PBMCs, taken from the stem cell graft. These receptors all come from a human donor who donated a stem cell graft to a child with Fanconi anemia.

Only a few counts were recorded for this clonotype. The rearrangement joins TRBV4-3 to TRBJ2-4, with TRBD2 matching over 16 bases. The V and J ends lost 0 bases and 5 bases, in that order; junction bases with no gene match: 4. This CDR3 is built from 18 residues. Germline values: CDR1 LGHNA, CDR2 YSLEER. The DNA of the CDR3 is TGCGCCAGCAGCCAAGATTGGGGACTAGCGGGGGGGCAAAACATTCAGTACTTC. Amino acids: CASSQDWGLAGGQNIQYF.

The CDR3 sequence is CASSFPTGATITEAFF. The DNA of the CDR3 is TGCGCCAGCAGCTTCCCCACAGGGGCCACGATCACTGAAGCTTTCTTT. The rearrangement links TRBV5-1 to TRBJ1-1; 7 bases agree with TRBD1. The CDR3 has 16 residues. The germline V gene has CDR1 SGHRS and CDR2 YFSETQ. V trimming: 2 bases; J trimming: 4 bases; junction bases outside the gene matches: 11.

This clonotype was found many times. The chain links TRBV27 to TRBJ1-1; D gene ambiguous. Between the trimmed V and J ends, which lost 5 bases and 1 base, there was a span of 8 bases. Germline V CDR1 and CDR2: MNHEY, SMNVEV (reference sequence). This CDR3 contains 13 residues. This CDR3 reads CASSDTGNTEAFF. The CDR3 coding sequence is TGTGCCAGCAGTGACACCGGGAACACTGAAGCTTTCTTT.

The rearrangement uses TRBV7-2 and TRBJ2-4; 8 nucleotides agree with TRBD2. This CDR3 has 13 residues. J lost 15 bases, V lost 5 bases, and 12 bases had no gene match. Germline V CDR1 and CDR2: SGHTA, FQGNSA. The CDR3 DNA reads as TGTGCCAGCAGCGTGTTAGACGGCGGGGGGACGTACTTC. As protein: CASSVLDGGGTYF.

This clonotype was detected only a few times. V is TRBV5-1 and J is TRBJ1-1; 8 nucleotides match TRBD1. The germline CDR1 and CDR2 sequences are SGHRS and YFSETQ. V was clipped by 4 bases and J by 2 bases; unmatched bases: 7. This CDR3 has 15 residues. The CDR3, as DNA: TGCGCCAGCAGCCTGGGGACAGGAGAAAACACTGAAGCTTTCTTT. It specifies CASSLGTGENTEAFF.

This clonotype occurred a few times. V and J are TRBV10-3 and TRBJ1-6; TRBD1 is a possible D gene (5 bases). Germline-derived CDR1 and CDR2 are ENHRY and SYGVKD. This CDR3 region has 15 residues. Trimming took 6 bases from V and 8 from J, leaving 17 bases between them. The CDR3: CAIRDHGGKDSPLHF. CDR3 nucleotides: TGTGCCATCAGAGACCACGGGGGGAAAGATTCACCCCTCCACTTT.

This clonotype has at least ten counts. The genes are TRBV29-1 and TRBJ1-2; D is ambiguous. V gave up 3 bases and J gave up 8 bases, with 16 bases separating them. This CDR3 is built from 13 residues. Germline CDR1 is SQVTM and CDR2 is ANQGSEA. Here the CDR3 reads CSVEPGGSRGYTF. The CDR3 DNA reads TGCAGCGTTGAGCCGGGTGGGTCCAGGGGCTACACCTTC. The full variable domain, its missing parts supplied by reference TRBV29-1 and TRBJ1-2, is SAVISQKPSRDICQRGTSLTIQCQVDSQVTMMFWYRQQPGQSLTLIATANQGSEATYESGFVIDKFPISRPNLTFSTLTVSNMSPEDSSIYLCSVEPGGSRGYTFGSGTRLTVV.

This clonotype was seen a few times. The J gene is TRBJ1-2, the V gene TRBV9; 9 nucleotides match TRBD1. The germline gives CDR1 SGDLS, CDR2 YYNGEE. With 0 bases clipped from V and 4 bases from J, the junction kept 7 bases outside the gene matches. This CDR3 contains 16 residues. For the CDR3, the DNA is TGTGCCAGCAGCGTAGACCGAGACAGGGGGGGCTATGGCTACACCTTC. Protein: CASSVDRDRGGYGYTF.

V and J are TRBV5-1 and TRBJ1-4; D unresolved. Germline CDR1 is SGHRS and CDR2 is YFSETQ. Trimming cost V 2 bases and J 5 bases, with 10 bases left between them. The CDR3 is 14 residues long. DNA of the CDR3: TGCGCCAGCAGCTTATTAACAAGAAATGAAAAACTGTTTTTT. It yields the protein CASSLLTRNEKLFF.

This clonotype was observed a few times. The genes are TRBV5-5 and TRBJ1-5; D call uncertain. The CDR3 spans 14 residues. The germline V gene encodes CDR1 SGHKS and CDR2 YYEKEE (reference sequence). The V end was cut by 2 bases, the J end by 6 bases, with 12 bases between. Here the CDR3 reads CASSFELTSQPQHF. The CDR3 DNA sequence: TGTGCCAGCAGCTTTGAATTGACCTCTCAGCCCCAGCATTTT.

This clonotype showed up many times. The chain couples TRBV5-1 to TRBJ2-2; D gene unclear. Trimming removed 4 bases from V and 3 bases from J, with 13 bases in between. CDR1 SGHRS and CDR2 YFSETQ come from the germline V gene. The CDR3 contains 15 residues. CDR3 loop: CASSARSGDTGELFF. In nucleotides, the CDR3 is TGCGCCAGCAGCGCCCGCAGTGGGGACACCGGGGAGCTGTTTTTT. The full variable domain, completed using reference TRBV5-1 and TRBJ2-2, is KAGVTQTPRYLIKTRGQQVTLSCSPISGHRSVSWYQQTPGQGLQFLFEYFSETQRNKGNFPGRFSGRQFSNSRSEMNVSTLELGDSALYLCASSARSGDTGELFFGEGSRLTVL.

This clonotype has at least ten counts. The gene calls are TRBV5-1 and TRBJ1-1; the D is unclear. The CDR3 is 13 residues long. V shed 5 bases and J shed 1 base, with 9 bases lying between them. From germline, CDR1 is SGHRS and CDR2 YFSETQ. CDR3 sequence: CASRIDSNTEAFF. CDR3 nucleotide sequence: TGCGCCAGCAGAATCGATTCGAACACTGAAGCTTTCTTT.

The chain recombines TRBV2 with TRBJ1-5, with no clear D. There are 13 residues in the CDR3. V was pared by 3 bases and J by 3 bases, with 6 bases between. Per the germline V gene, CDR1 is SNHLY and CDR2 is FYNNEI. The CDR3 protein is CASSDRFNQPQHF. The CDR3 bases are TGTGCCAGCAGTGACCGGTTCAATCAGCCCCAGCATTTT. The full variable domain, with the rest looked up from reference TRBV2 and TRBJ1-5, is EPEVTQTPSHQVTQMGQEVILRCVPISNHLYFYWYRQILGQKVEFLVSFYNNEISEKSEIFDDQFSVERPDGSNFTLKIRSTKLEDSAMYFCASSDRFNQPQHFGDGTRLSIL.

Many counts were recorded for this clonotype. The gene calls are TRBV6-5 and TRBJ1-1; D remains ambiguous. The V and J ends lost 6 bases and 1 base respectively, with 12 bases between them. Germline V gives CDR1 MNHEY, CDR2 SVGAGI. The CDR3 is 14 residues long. The CDR3 region has the DNA TGTGCCAGCAGATCATTCCGGGCGAACACTGAAGCTTTCTTT. Translated: CASRSFRANTEAFF.

The sample holds a few counts of this clonotype. The CDR3, as DNA: TGTGCCAGCAGTGTCCATGGGACAGGGATCGGTGAAGCTTTCTTT. This codes for CASSVHGTGIGEAFF. This chain joins TRBV6-2 or TRBV6-3 and TRBJ1-1; 9 bases align to TRBD1. This CDR3 comprises 15 residues. With 5 bases clipped from V and 7 bases from J, the junction kept 11 bases outside the gene matches. Germline CDR1 is MNHEY and CDR2 is SVGEGT.

The chain employs TRBV7-2 and TRBJ2-3; D gene uncertain. Germline lookup yields CDR1 SGHTA and CDR2 FQGNSA. The CDR3 runs 17 residues. V gave up 5 bases and J gave up 3 bases, with 21 bases separating them. CDR3 DNA sequence: TGTGCCAGCAGCCTTAGCAGCGTGACGCGAGGTACAGATACGCAGTATTTT. Its translation: CASSLSSVTRGTDTQYF.

This chain uses TRBV16 with TRBJ2-2, with D perhaps TRBD1 (5 bases). Germline loops: CDR1 KGHSY, CDR2 FQNENV. Between the trimmed V and J ends, which lost 2 bases and 0 bases, there was a span of 7 bases. CDR3 size: 15 residues. This chain's CDR3 is CASSQKGANTGELFF. DNA of the CDR3: TGTGCCAGCAGCCAAAAAGGGGCGAACACCGGGGAGCTGTTTTTT.

The J gene is TRBJ2-1, the V gene TRBV4-3; D not certain. The CDR3 has 15 residues. Germline CDR1 reads LGHNA; CDR2 reads YSLEER. V lost 3 bases and J 6 bases, leaving 15 bases between the germline ends. CDR3 amino acids: CASSQQIPLSNEQFF. The CDR3 DNA reads as TGCGCCAGCAGCCAGCAGATACCCCTTTCCAATGAGCAGTTCTTC.

There are a few counts of this clonotype. The V call is TRBV29-1, the J call TRBJ1-2; D call uncertain. Trimming took 4 bases from V and 8 from J, leaving 14 bases between them. Germline V lookup: CDR1 SQVTM, CDR2 ANQGSEA. The length of the CDR3 is 12 residues. Here the CDR3 reads CSVGLHQDGYTF. The DNA of the CDR3 is TGCAGCGTTGGCCTTCACCAGGACGGCTACACCTTC.

This clonotype was seen a few times. V gene TRBV11-3 combines with J gene TRBJ1-1; a weak D match, TRBD1 (5 bases). Germline lookup yields CDR1 SGHNT and CDR2 YENEEA. CDR3 length: 14 amino acids. The V gene lost 6 bases and the J gene lost 1 base, with 12 bases spanning the gap. CDR3 bases: TGTGCCAGCAGGCTAATTACAGGGAACACTGAAGCTTTCTTT. Translation: CASRLITGNTEAFF.